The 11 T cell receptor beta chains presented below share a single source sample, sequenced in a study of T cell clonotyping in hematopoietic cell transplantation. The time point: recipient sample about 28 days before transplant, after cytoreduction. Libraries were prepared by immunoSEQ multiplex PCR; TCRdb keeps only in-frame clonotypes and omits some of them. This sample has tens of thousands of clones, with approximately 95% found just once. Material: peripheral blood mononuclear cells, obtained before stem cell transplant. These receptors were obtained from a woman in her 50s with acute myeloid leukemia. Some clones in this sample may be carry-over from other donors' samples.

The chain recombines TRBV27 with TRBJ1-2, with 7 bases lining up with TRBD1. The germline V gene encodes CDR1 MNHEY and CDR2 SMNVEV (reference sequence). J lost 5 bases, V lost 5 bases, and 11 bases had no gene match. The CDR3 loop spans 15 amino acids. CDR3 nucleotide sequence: TGTGCCAGCAGTCCCCATACAGGGGAAGCTTATGGCTACACCTTC. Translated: CASSPHTGEAYGYTF.

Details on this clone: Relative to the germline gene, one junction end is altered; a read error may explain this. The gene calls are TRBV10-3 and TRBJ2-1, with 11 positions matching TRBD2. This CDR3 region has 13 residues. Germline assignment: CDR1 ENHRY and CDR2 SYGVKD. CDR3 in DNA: TGTGCCGTCAGCGGGACTAGCGGAAATGAGCAGTTCTTC. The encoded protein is CAVSGTSGNEQFF.

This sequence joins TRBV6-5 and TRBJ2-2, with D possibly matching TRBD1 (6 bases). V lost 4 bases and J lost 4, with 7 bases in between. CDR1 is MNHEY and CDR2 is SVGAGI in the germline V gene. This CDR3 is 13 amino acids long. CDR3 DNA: TGTGCCAGCAGTTCCAGGGGCACCGGGGAGCTGTTTTTT. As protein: CASSSRGTGELFF.

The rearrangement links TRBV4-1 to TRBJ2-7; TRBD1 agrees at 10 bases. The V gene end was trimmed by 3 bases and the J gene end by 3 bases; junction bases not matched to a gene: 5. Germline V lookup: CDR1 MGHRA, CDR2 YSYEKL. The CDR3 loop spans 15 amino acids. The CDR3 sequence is CASSHSTGGIYEQYF. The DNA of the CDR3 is TGCGCCAGCAGCCATTCGACAGGGGGCATCTACGAGCAGTACTTC.

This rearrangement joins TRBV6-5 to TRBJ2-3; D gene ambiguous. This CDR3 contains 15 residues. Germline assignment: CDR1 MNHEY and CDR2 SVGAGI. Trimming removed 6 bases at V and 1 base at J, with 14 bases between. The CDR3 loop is CASSSPDGGTDTQYF. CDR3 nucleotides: TGTGCCAGCAGCTCCCCGGACGGTGGCACAGATACGCAGTATTTT.

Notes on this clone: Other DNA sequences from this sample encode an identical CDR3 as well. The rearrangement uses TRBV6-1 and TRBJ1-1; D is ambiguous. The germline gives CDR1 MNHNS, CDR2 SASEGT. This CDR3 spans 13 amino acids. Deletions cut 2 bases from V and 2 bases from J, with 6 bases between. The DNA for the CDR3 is TGTGCCAGCAGTGAACAGAGTAACACTGAAGCTTTCTTT. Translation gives CASSEQSNTEAFF.

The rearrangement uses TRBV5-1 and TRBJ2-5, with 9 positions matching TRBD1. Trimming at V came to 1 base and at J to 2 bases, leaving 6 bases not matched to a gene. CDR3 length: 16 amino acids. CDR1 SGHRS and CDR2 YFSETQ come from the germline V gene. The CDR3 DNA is TGCGCCAGCAGCTTGACAGGGGGCGATCCGCAAGAGACCCAGTACTTC. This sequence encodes CASSLTGGDPQETQYF.

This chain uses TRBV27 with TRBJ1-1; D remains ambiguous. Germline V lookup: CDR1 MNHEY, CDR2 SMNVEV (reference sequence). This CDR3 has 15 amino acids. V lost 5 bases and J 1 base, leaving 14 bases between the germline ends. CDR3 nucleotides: TGTGCCAGCAGTCGAGATCTAGGACGGAACACTGAAGCTTTCTTT. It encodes CASSRDLGRNTEAFF.

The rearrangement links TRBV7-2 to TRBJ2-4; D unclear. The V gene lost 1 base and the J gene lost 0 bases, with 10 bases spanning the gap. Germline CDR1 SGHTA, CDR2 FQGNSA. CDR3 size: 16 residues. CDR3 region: CASSLDRRLAKNIQYF. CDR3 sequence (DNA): TGTGCCAGCAGCTTAGATCGTAGACTAGCCAAAAACATTCAGTACTTC.

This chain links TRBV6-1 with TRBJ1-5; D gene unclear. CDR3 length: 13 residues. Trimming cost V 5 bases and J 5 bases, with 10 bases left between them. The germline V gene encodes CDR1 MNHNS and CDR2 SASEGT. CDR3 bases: TGTGCCAGCAGTACGGATTTCCATCAGCCCCAGCATTTT. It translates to CASSTDFHQPQHF.

In DNA form, the CDR3 reads TGTGCCAGCAGCCCTACCAGCATCTATGGCTACACCTTC. It is translated as CASSPTSIYGYTF. The chain joins TRBV27 to TRBJ1-2; D is unclear. This CDR3 is built from 13 residues. Trimming removed 6 bases at V and 4 bases at J, with 12 bases between. Looked up from germline, CDR1 is MNHEY and CDR2 is SMNVEV (reference sequence).